This T cell receptor beta chain originates from a study of cytomegalovirus exposure and HLA in healthy donors. About this clone: Its antigen is not known.

Whole-study results and caveats: The study flagged some 170 TCR beta chains as cytomegalovirus-associated.

Use of 60 Vbeta and 13 Jbeta primers characterized the PCR. Sequencing used immunoSEQ multiplex PCR; TCRdb keeps in-frame clones, though not all of them. Among some 180,000 clones listed, 75% to 85% were seen once. The CDR3 loop spans 16 amino acids. V was shortened by 0 bases and J by 6 bases, with 17 bases between the two germline ends. Germline loops: CDR1 LGHNA, CDR2 YNFKEQ. The chain joins TRBV4-2 to TRBJ2-5; D not resolved. Sequencing was performed on PBMCs. The receptor comes from a man between 18 and 35 years old in good health and CMV-seronegative. The CDR3 DNA reads as TGTGCCAGCAGCCAAGATCAGGCGTCAGGTTTTAAGACCCAGTACTTC. This encodes CASSQDQASGFKTQYF.